The sample holds many counts of the clone carrying this T cell receptor beta chain. Its target is not known. These data originate in a study of T cells in Graves' hyperthyroidism and ophthalmopathy. Background on the study: Blood from the periphery was taken at initial diagnosis, before any treatment. Study observations and caveats: Expanded thyroid clonotypes (above 0.001) were mostly also found in blood.

The CDR3 has 12 amino acids. Germline V CDR1 and CDR2: ENHRY, SYGVKD. Between the trimmed V and J ends, which lost 3 bases and 8 bases, there was a span of 10 bases. RNA transcripts provided the source from which TCR beta CDR3 regions were amplified. HTBI primers drove first-round RT-PCR of the TCR CDR3. TCRdb processed the multiplex PCR reads anew with MiXCR; each CDR3 protein has one entry. The sample includes approximately 400,000 distinct CDR3 sequences, about a fifth of them seen just once. Each 10 ml fresh peripheral blood draw supplied the PBMCs. Sequenced sample: blood. The receptor was derived from a man aged 18-30 years with Graves' ophthalmopathy. The V and J genes are TRBV10-3 and TRBJ1-2; no definite D call. The DNA for the CDR3 is TGTGCCATCAGTGACCAGAGTGGGGGCTACACCTTC. Amino acid sequence: CAISDQSGGYTF.